The 21 T cell receptor beta chains in this list originate from one sample, sequenced in a study of T cells in Graves' hyperthyroidism and ophthalmopathy. Amplified regions were TCR beta CDR3 sequences from RNA transcripts. Using the HTBI primer set, a first-round RT-PCR was run on the TCR CDR3. TCRdb processed the multiplex PCR reads anew with MiXCR; each CDR3 protein has one entry. The table includes more than 550,000 distinct CDR3 sequences, 15% to 20% detected once. Material: blood. These receptors came from a woman between 50 and 59 years old with Graves' hyperthyroidism that later progressed to Graves' ophthalmopathy.

This clonotype was observed many times. The rearrangement links TRBV11-1 to TRBJ1-1; D is undetermined. Germline V gives CDR1 SGHAT, CDR2 FQDESV (reference sequence). CDR3 size: 15 residues. V shed 4 bases and J shed 0 bases, with 12 bases lying between them. CDR3 coding DNA: TGTGCCAGCAGCTCGGAACACAGTTTGAACACTGAAGCTTTCTTT. The encoded protein is CASSSEHSLNTEAFF.

This clonotype was observed a handful of times. CDR3 sequence reads: CASSLQGEGAFF. CDR3 nucleotides: TGTGCCAGCAGTCTACAGGGGGAGGGAGCTTTCTTT. This sequence joins TRBV6-1 and TRBJ1-1; 8 bases agree with TRBD1. The V segment lost 5 bases and the J segment 10 bases; nucleotides outside the gene matches: 6. Germline V gene data show CDR1 as MNHNS and CDR2 as SASEGT. The CDR3 is 12 residues long.

At least ten counts were recorded for this clonotype. This chain joins TRBV7-2 and TRBJ1-1; the match to TRBD1 covers 8 bases. The V gene end was trimmed by 0 bases and the J gene end by 5 bases; junction bases not matched to a gene: 11. The CDR3 length is 17 residues. In germline, CDR1 is SGHTA, CDR2 FQGNSA. DNA for the CDR3: TGTGCCAGCAGCTTAGCCCCTTACCGAGACAGGGGAACTGAAGCTTTCTTT. This gives the protein CASSLAPYRDRGTEAFF.

This clonotype has just a few counts. V and J are TRBV7-8 and TRBJ2-4; no definite D call. Germline V lookup: CDR1 SGHVS, CDR2 FQNEAQ. The CDR3 covers 15 residues. V gave up 3 bases and J gave up 1 base, with 10 bases separating them. CDR3 amino acids: CASSFSNFAKNIQYF. The CDR3 DNA is TGTGCCAGCAGCTTTAGCAACTTTGCCAAAAACATTCAGTACTTC.

A word on this clonotype: Compared with germline, one end of the junction differs, possibly owing to a read error. The chain couples TRBV5-1 to TRBJ2-5; the match to TRBD1 covers 10 bases. The length of the CDR3 is 14 residues. Germline lookup yields CDR1 SGHRS and CDR2 YFSETQ. CDR3 bases: TGCGCCAGCGAAAAGGACAGGGGGGCAGAGACCCAGTGCTTC. Residues: CASEKDRGAETQCF.

This clonotype was detected ten times or more. The genes are TRBV3-1 and TRBJ2-5; TRBD2 agrees at 11 bases. The CDR3 runs to 16 residues. With V trimmed by 1 base and J by 5 bases, 6 bases remained unmatched. The germline V gene encodes CDR1 LGHDT and CDR2 YNNKEL (reference sequence). CDR3 coding DNA: TGTGCCAGCAGCCAAGGGTATAGCGGGGGGGCTGAGACCCAGTACTTC. Encoded protein: CASSQGYSGGAETQYF.

The chain carries TRBV6-1 and TRBJ1-5; possible D gene TRBD1, 5 bases. The CDR3 extends over 14 amino acids. V lost 6 bases and J lost 8, with 17 bases in between. CDR1 is MNHNS, CDR2 SASEGT, per germline. The CDR3 protein is CASSTPTDLEPQHF. The CDR3 bases are TGTGCCAGCAGCACCCCGACAGACTTGGAGCCCCAGCATTTT.

The rearrangement links TRBV11-3 to TRBJ2-2; no clear D gene. The CDR3 totals 14 residues. Between the trimmed V and J ends, which lost 0 bases and 5 bases, there was a span of 7 bases. Germline V lookup: CDR1 SGHNT, CDR2 YENEEA. The CDR3 bases are TGTGCCAGCAGCTTAGATCTGACGACCGGGGAGCTGTTTTTT. Translating it yields CASSLDLTTGELFF.

This clonotype was seen at least ten times. The chain couples TRBV7-8 to TRBJ2-7; 12 bases fit TRBD1. CDR3 length: 16 residues. From germline, CDR1 is SGHVS and CDR2 FQNEAQ. J gave up 5 bases and V 3 bases, and 8 bases lay outside the gene matches. CDR3 in DNA: TGTGCCAGCAGCTTCTCAACCGGGACAGGGGGCCACGAGCAGTACTTC. This encodes CASSFSTGTGGHEQYF.

This clonotype was picked up many times. The J gene is TRBJ2-7, the V gene TRBV30; D is undetermined. CDR3 length equals 11 residues. The germline gives CDR1 GTSNPN, CDR2 SVGIG (reference sequence). Trimming took 0 bases from V and 7 from J, leaving 7 bases between them. CDR3 protein: CAWSVGREQYF. The CDR3 DNA is TGTGCCTGGAGTGTAGGTAGGGAGCAGTACTTC.

Note on this clonotype: The junction departs from germline at one end; a sequencing error may be responsible. The chain couples TRBV18 to TRBJ2-2; D is unresolved. CDR1 and CDR2 (germline): KGHSH, LQKENI. CDR3 size: 15 residues. The CDR3 DNA sequence: TGTGCCAGCTCACCACGTCCGGCGAACGCCGGGGAGCTGTTTTTT. Amino acids: CASSPRPANAGELFF.

The rearrangement links TRBV28 to TRBJ2-2, with D unclear. This CDR3 has 14 residues. The germline V gene has CDR1 MDHEN and CDR2 SYDVKM. Trimming took off 5 bases at V and 4 bases at J, with 11 bases between the two ends. This chain's CDR3 is CASSADRITGELFF. CDR3 DNA sequence: TGTGCCAGCAGTGCGGACCGCATCACCGGGGAGCTGTTTTTT.

This clonotype was seen a few times. The chain combines TRBV20-1 with TRBJ1-2; the match to TRBD1 covers 7 bases. The CDR3 is 13 amino acids. V trimming: 6 bases; J trimming: 4 bases; junction bases outside the gene matches: 8. From germline, CDR1 is DFQATT and CDR2 SNEGSKA (reference sequence). CDR3 sequence: CSASPGQSYGYTF. DNA of the CDR3: TGCAGTGCATCTCCGGGACAGTCCTATGGCTACACCTTC.

The rearrangement links TRBV5-1 to TRBJ2-5; maybe TRBD1 (6 bases). This CDR3 is 16 amino acids long. Trimming shortened V by 1 base and J by 2 bases, and 15 bases separated the two germline ends. Germline lookup yields CDR1 SGHRS and CDR2 YFSETQ. CDR3 nucleotides: TGCGCCAGCAGCTTGTGGAGCTACAGGGAACAAGAGACCCAGTACTTC. Translating gives CASSLWSYREQETQYF.

V gene TRBV29-1 combines with J gene TRBJ2-2, with 8 bases aligning to TRBD1. This CDR3 contains 14 residues. The V gene end was trimmed by 7 bases and the J gene end by 4 bases; junction bases not matched to a gene: 8. Germline V gene sequence: CDR1 SQVTM, CDR2 ANQGSEA. This CDR3 reads CSGQGASSTGELFF. The CDR3 DNA is TGCAGCGGCCAGGGGGCCTCGAGCACCGGGGAGCTGTTTTTT.

This clonotype was counted ten times or more. CDR3 sequence reads: CASIRSNTEAFF. DNA of the CDR3: TGTGCCAGCATCCGGTCTAACACTGAAGCTTTCTTT. The chain links TRBV2 to TRBJ1-1; D ambiguous. Trimming removed 7 bases at V and 2 bases at J, with 8 bases between. The CDR3 spans 12 residues. Germline V gives CDR1 SNHLY, CDR2 FYNNEI.

This clonotype has a handful of counts. The CDR3 region is CASSLDGYYEQYF. For the CDR3, the DNA is TGTGCCAGCAGTCTGGACGGTTACTACGAGCAGTACTTC. V gene TRBV27 combines with J gene TRBJ2-7, with D uncertain. V was pared by 5 bases and J by 3 bases, with 11 bases between. Germline CDR1 is MNHEY and CDR2 is SMNVEV (reference sequence). The length of the CDR3 is 13 residues.

This clonotype was observed many times. J is TRBJ2-1 and V is TRBV20-1; 8 bases agree with TRBD1. Germline V lookup: CDR1 DFQATT, CDR2 SNEGSKA (reference sequence). The CDR3 is 11 residues long. V gave up 6 bases and J gave up 9 bases; unmatched junction bases: 4. The chain's CDR3 is CSANTGGEQFF. The CDR3 region has the DNA TGCAGTGCGAACACAGGGGGTGAGCAGTTCTTC.

This clonotype was found many times. This chain uses TRBV20-1 with TRBJ2-5; no clear D gene. Per germline, CDR1 DFQATT and CDR2 SNEGSKA (reference sequence). Trimming stripped 1 base from V and 4 bases from J, with 7 bases between. The CDR3 runs to 12 residues. CDR3 amino acids: CSARVIAETQYF. The DNA of the CDR3 is TGCAGTGCTAGAGTTATAGCAGAGACCCAGTACTTC.

Ten or more counts support this clonotype. The genes are TRBV5-1 and TRBJ1-1, with TRBD1 matching 9 bases. CDR1 is SGHRS and CDR2 is YFSETQ in the germline V gene. CDR3 length: 16 amino acids. V lost 3 bases and J lost 2; bases outside the gene matches: 8. The CDR3 protein is CASSSAGDRVNTEAFF. The CDR3 nucleotides read TGCGCCAGCAGCTCAGCCGGGGACAGGGTAAACACTGAAGCTTTCTTT.

This clonotype was seen a handful of times. CDR3 loop: CASSHLDRSSAEAFF. Here the CDR3 DNA reads TGTGCCAGTAGCCACCTTGACAGGTCCAGCGCTGAAGCTTTCTTT. The chain has TRBV19 and TRBJ1-1; D is possibly TRBD1 (6 bases). The CDR3 covers 15 residues. V shed 6 bases and J shed 6 bases, with 20 bases lying between them. Germline CDR1 is LNHDA and CDR2 is SQIVND (reference sequence).